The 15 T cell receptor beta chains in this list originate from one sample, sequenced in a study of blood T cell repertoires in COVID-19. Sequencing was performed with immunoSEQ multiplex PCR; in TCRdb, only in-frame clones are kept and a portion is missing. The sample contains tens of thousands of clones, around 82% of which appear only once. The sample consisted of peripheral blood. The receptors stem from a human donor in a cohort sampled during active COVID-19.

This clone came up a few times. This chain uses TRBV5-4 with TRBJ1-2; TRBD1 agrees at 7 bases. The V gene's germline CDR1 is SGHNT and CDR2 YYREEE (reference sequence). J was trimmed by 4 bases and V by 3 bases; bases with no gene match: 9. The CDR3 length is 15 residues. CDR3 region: CASSSRDSDFYGYTF. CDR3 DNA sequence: TGTGCCAGCAGCTCCCGGGACAGTGACTTCTATGGCTACACCTTC. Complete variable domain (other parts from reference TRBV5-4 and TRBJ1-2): ETGVTQSPTHLIKTRGQQVTLRCSSQSGHNTVSWYQQALGQGPQFIFQYYREEENGRGNFPPRFSGLQFPNYSSELNVNALELDDSALYLCASSSRDSDFYGYTFGSGTRLTVV.

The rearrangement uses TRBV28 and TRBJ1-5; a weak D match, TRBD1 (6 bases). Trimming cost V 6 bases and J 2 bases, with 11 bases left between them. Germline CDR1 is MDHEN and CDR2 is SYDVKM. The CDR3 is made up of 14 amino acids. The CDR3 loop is CASRVQGGNQPQHF. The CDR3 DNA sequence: TGTGCCAGCAGGGTACAGGGAGGCAATCAGCCCCAGCATTTT.

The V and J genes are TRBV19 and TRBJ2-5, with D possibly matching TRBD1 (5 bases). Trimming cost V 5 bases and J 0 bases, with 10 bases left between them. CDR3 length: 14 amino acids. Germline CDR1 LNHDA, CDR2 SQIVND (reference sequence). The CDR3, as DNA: TGTGCCAGTAGTGCTAGGGGCTACCAAGAGACCCAGTACTTC. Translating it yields CASSARGYQETQYF.

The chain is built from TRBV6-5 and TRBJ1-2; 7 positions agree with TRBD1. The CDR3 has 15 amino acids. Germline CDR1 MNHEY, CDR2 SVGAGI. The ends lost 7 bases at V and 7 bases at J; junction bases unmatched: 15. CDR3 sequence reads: CASTHRGGEVGGYTF. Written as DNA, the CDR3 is TGTGCCAGCACCCACAGGGGAGGAGAGGTGGGTGGCTACACCTTC.

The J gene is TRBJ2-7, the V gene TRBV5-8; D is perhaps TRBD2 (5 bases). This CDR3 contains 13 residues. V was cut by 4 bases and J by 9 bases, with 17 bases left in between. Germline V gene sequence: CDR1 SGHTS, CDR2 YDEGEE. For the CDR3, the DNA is TGTGCCAGCAGCCGACACACGGACCGGGGGCAGTACTTC. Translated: CASSRHTDRGQYF.

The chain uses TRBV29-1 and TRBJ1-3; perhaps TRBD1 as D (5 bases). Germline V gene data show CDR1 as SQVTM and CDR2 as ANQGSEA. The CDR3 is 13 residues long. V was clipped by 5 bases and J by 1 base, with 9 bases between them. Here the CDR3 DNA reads TGCAGCGTTTCTGACAGATCTGGAAACACCATATATTTT. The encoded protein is CSVSDRSGNTIYF.

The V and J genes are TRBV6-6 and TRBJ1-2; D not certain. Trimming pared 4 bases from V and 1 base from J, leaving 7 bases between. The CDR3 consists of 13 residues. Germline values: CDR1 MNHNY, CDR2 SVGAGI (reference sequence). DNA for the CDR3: TGTGCCAGCAGTTTAACTGATAACTATGGCTACACCTTC. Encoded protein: CASSLTDNYGYTF.

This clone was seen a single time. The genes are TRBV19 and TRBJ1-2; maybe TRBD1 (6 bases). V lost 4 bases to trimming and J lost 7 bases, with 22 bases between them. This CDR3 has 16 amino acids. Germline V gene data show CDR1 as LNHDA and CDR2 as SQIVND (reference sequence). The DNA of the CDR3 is TGTGCCAGTAGTAGAATAGGATCACAGGGCGTGGCTGGCTACACCTTC. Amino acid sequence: CASSRIGSQGVAGYTF. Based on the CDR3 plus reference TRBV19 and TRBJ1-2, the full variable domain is DGGITQSPKYLFRKEGQNVTLSCEQNLNHDAMYWYRQDPGQGLRLIYYSQIVNDFQKGDIAEGYSVSREKKESFPLTVTSAQKNPTAFYLCASSRIGSQGVAGYTFGSGTRLTVV.

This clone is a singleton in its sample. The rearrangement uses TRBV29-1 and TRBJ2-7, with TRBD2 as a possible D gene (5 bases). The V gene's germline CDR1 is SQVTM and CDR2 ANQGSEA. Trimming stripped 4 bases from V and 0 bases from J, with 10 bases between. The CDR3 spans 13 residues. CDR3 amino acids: CSVVLGSSYEQYF. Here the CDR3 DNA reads TGCAGCGTTGTTCTTGGGAGCTCCTACGAGCAGTACTTC.

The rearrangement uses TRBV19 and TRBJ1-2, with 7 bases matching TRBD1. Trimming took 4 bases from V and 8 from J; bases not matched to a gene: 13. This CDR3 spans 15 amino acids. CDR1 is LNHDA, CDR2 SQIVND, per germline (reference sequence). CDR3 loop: CASSTPLGTAGGYTF. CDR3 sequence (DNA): TGTGCCAGTAGTACGCCACTCGGGACAGCCGGGGGCTACACCTTC.

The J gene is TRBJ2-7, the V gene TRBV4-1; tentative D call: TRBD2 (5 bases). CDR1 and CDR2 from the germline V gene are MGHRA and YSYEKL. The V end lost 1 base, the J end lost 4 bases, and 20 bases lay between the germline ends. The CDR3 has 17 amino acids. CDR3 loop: CASSQGPFGVARYEQYF. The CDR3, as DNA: TGCGCCAGCAGCCAAGGCCCCTTCGGGGTAGCCCGTTACGAGCAGTACTTC.

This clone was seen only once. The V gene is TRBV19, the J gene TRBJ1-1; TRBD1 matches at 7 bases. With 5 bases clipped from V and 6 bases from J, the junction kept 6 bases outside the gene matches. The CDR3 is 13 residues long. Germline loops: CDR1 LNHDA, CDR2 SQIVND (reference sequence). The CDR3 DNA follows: TGTGCCAGTAGTTTGCAGGGGGGCCCTGAAGCTTTCTTT. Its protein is CASSLQGGPEAFF.

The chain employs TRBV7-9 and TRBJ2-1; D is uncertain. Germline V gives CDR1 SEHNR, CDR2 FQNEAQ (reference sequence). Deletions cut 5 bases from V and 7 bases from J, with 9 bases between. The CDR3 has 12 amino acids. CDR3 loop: CASSQTRNEQFF. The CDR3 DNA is TGTGCCAGCAGCCAGACCAGGAATGAGCAGTTCTTC.

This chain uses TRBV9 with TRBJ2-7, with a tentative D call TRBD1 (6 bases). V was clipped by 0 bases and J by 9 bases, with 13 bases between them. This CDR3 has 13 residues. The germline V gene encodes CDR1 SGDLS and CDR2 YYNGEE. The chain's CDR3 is CASSVDNREPQYF. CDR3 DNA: TGTGCCAGCAGCGTAGATAACAGGGAGCCGCAGTACTTC.

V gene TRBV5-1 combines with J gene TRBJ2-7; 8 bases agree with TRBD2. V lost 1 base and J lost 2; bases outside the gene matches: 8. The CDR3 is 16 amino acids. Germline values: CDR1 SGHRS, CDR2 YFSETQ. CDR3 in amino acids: CASSLSGRGAPYEQYF. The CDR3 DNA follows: TGCGCCAGCAGCTTGAGCGGGCGGGGGGCGCCCTACGAGCAGTACTTC. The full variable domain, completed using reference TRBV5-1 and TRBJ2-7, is KAGVTQTPRYLIKTRGQQVTLSCSPISGHRSVSWYQQTPGQGLQFLFEYFSETQRNKGNFPGRFSGRQFSNSRSEMNVSTLELGDSALYLCASSLSGRGAPYEQYFGPGTRLTVT.